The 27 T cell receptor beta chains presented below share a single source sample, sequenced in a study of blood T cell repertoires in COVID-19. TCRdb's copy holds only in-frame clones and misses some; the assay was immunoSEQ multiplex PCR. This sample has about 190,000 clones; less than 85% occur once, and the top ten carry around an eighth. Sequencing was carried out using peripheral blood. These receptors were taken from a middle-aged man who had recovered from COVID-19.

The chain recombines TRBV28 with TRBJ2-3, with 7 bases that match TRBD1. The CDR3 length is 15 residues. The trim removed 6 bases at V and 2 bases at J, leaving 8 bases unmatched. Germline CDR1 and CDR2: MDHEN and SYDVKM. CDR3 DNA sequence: TGTGCCAGCAGGCGCCGGGACAGAGACACAGATACGCAGTATTTT. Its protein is CASRRRDRDTDTQYF. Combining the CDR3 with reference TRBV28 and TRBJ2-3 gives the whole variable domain DVKVTQSSRYLVKRTGEKVFLECVQDMDHENMFWYRQDPGLGLRLIYFSYDVKMKEKGDIPEGYSVSREKKERFSLILESASTNQTSMYLCASRRRDRDTDTQYFGPGTRLTVL.

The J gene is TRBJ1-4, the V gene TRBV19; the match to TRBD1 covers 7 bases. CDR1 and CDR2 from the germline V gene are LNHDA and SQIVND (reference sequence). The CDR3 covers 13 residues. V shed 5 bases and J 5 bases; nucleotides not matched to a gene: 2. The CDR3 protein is CASSSTGNEKLFF. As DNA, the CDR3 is TGTGCCAGTAGTTCGACAGGGAATGAAAAACTGTTTTTT.

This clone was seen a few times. CDR3 region: CASSLTGQQTEAFF. The CDR3 nucleotides are TGTGCCAGCAGTTTAACCGGACAGCAAACTGAAGCTTTCTTT. The genes are TRBV28 and TRBJ1-1; perhaps TRBD1 as D (6 bases). V was pared by 2 bases and J by 5 bases, with 12 bases between. The CDR3 is made up of 14 amino acids. Germline V gives CDR1 MDHEN, CDR2 SYDVKM.

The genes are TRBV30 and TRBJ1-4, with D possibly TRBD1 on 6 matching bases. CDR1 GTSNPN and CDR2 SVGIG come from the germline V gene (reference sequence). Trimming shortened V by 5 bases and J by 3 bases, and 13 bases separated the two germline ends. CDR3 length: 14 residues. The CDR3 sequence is CAWGAGVANEKLFF. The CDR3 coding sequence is TGTGCCTGGGGGGCAGGGGTGGCTAATGAAAAACTGTTTTTT.

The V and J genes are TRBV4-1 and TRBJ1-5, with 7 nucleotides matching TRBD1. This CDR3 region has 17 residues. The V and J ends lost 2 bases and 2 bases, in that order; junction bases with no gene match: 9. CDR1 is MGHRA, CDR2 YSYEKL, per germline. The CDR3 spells CASSQTPPGTGNQPQHF. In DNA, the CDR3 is TGCGCCAGCAGCCAAACCCCGCCCGGGACAGGCAATCAGCCCCAGCATTTT.

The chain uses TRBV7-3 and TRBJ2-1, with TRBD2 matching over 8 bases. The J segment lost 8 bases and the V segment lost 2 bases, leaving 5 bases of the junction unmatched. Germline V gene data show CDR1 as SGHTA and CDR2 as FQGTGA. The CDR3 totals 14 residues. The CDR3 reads CASSLGTSSDEQFF. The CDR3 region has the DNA TGTGCCAGCAGCTTAGGGACTAGTAGTGATGAGCAGTTCTTC.

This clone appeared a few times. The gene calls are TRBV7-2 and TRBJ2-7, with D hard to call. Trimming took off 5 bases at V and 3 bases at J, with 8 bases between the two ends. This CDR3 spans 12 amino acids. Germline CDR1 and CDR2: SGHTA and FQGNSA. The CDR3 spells CASSPTIYEQYF. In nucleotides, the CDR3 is TGTGCCAGCAGCCCAACAATCTACGAGCAGTACTTC.

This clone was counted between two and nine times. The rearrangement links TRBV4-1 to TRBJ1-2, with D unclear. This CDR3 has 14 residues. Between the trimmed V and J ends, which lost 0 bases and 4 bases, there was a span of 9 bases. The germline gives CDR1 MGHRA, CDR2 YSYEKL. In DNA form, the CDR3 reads TGCGCCAGCAGCCAAGATTCGGGATTCTATGGCTACACCTTC. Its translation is CASSQDSGFYGYTF.

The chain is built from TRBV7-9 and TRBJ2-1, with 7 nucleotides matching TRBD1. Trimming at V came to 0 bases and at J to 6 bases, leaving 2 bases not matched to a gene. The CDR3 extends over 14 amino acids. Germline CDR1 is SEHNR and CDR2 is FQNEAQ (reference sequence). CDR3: CASSLAGTVNEQFF. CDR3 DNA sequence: TGTGCCAGCAGCTTAGCCGGGACAGTCAATGAGCAGTTCTTC. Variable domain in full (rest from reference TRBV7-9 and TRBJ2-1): DTGVSQNPRHKITKRGQNVTFRCDPISEHNRLYWYRQTLGQGPEFLTYFQNEAQLEKSRLLSDRFSAERPKGSFSTLEIQRTEQGDSAMYLCASSLAGTVNEQFFGPGTRLTVL.

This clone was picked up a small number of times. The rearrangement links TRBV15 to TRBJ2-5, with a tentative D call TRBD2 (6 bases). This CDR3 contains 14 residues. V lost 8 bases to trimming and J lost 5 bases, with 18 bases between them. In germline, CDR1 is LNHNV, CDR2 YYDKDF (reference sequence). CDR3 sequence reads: CATSLSGGFETQYF. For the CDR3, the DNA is TGTGCCACCTCATTGTCCGGGGGTTTTGAGACCCAGTACTTC.

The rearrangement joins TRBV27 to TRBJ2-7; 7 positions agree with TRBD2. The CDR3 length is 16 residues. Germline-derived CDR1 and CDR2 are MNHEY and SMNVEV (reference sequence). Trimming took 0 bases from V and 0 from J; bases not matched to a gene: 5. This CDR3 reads CASSLSPSGNSYEQYF. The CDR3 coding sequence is TGTGCCAGCAGTTTATCCCCTAGCGGCAACTCCTACGAGCAGTACTTC.

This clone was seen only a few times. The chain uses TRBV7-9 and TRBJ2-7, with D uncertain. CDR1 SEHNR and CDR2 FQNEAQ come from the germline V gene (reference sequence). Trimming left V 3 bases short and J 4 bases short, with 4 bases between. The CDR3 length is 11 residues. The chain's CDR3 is CASSFRYEQYF. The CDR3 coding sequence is TGTGCCAGCAGCTTTCGGTACGAGCAGTACTTC.

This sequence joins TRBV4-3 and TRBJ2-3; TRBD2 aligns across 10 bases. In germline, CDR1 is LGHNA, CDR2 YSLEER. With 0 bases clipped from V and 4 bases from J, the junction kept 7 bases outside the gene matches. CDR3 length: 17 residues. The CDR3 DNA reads TGCGCCAGCAGCCAAGATCTTACAGCGGGAGGGCCAGATACGCAGTATTTT. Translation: CASSQDLTAGGPDTQYF.

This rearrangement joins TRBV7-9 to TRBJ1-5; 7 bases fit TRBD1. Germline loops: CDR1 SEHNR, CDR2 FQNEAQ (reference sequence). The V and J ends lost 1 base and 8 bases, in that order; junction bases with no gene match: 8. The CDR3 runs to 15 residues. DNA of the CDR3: TGTGCCAGCAGCTTAGGGGACAGCTTGAGAGAGCCCCAGCATTTT. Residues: CASSLGDSLREPQHF.

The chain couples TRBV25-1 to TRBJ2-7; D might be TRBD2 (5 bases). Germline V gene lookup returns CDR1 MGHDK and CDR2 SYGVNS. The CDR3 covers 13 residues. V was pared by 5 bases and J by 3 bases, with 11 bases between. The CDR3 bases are TGTGCCAGCAGTTTTCTGGGGAGCTACGAGCAGTACTTC. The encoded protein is CASSFLGSYEQYF.

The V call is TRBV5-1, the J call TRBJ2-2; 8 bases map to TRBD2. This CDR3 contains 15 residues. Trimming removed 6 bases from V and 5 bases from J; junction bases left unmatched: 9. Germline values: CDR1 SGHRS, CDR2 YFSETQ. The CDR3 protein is CASNPSGGGTGELFF. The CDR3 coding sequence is TGCGCCAGCAACCCCAGCGGGGGCGGGACCGGGGAGCTGTTTTTT. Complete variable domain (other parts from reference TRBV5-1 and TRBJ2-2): KAGVTQTPRYLIKTRGQQVTLSCSPISGHRSVSWYQQTPGQGLQFLFEYFSETQRNKGNFPGRFSGRQFSNSRSEMNVSTLELGDSALYLCASNPSGGGTGELFFGEGSRLTVL.

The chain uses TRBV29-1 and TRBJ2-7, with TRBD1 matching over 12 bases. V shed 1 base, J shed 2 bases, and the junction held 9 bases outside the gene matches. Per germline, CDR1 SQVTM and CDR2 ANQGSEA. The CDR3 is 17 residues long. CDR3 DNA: TGCAGCGTTGAAGGACTACCGGGACAGGGGGCCACCTACGAGCAGTACTTC. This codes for CSVEGLPGQGATYEQYF.

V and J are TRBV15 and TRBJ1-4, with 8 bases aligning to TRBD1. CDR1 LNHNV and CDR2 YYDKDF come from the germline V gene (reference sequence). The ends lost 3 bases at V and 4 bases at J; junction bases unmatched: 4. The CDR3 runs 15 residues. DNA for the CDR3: TGTGCCACCAGCAGCGGACAGGGTCTTAATGAAAAACTGTTTTTT. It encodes CATSSGQGLNEKLFF.

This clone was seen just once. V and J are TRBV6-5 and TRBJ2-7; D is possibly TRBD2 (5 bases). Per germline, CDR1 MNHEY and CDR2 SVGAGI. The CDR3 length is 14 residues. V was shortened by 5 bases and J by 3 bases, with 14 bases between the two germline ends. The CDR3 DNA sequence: TGTGCCAGCAGTCGGACTGAATTAGTCTACGAGCAGTACTTC. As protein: CASSRTELVYEQYF.

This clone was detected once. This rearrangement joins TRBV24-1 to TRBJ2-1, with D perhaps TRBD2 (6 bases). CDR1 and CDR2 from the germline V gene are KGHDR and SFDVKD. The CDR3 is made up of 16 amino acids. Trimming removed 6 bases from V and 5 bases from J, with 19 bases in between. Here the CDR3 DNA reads TGTGCCACCAGTAAAGCGGGCGTACTAACCGACAATGAGCAGTTCTTC. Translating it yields CATSKAGVLTDNEQFF.

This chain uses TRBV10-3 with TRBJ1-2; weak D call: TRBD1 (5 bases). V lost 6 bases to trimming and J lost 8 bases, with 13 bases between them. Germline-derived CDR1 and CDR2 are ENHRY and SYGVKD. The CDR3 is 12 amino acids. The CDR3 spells CAIRGPVEGYTF. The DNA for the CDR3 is TGTGCCATCAGGGGGCCGGTGGAGGGCTACACCTTC.

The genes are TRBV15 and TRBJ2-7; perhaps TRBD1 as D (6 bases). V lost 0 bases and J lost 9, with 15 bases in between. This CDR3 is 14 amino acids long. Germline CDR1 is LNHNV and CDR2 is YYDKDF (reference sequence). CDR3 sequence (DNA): TGTGCCACCAGCAGAGATCAGCAGGGGCCTCCGCAGTACTTC. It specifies CATSRDQQGPPQYF.

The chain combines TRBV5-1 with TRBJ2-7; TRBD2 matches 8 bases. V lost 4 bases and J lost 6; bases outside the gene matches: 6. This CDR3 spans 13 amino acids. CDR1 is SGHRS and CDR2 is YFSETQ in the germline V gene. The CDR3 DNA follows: TGCGCCAGCAGCCCCCGGGAGGGACCCGAGCAGTACTTC. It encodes CASSPREGPEQYF.

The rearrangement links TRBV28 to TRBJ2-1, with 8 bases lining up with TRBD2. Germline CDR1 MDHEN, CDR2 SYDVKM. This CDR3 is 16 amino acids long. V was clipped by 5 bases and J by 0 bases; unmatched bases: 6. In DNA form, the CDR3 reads TGTGCCAGCAGTAAACCCCTAGCGGGCTCCTACAATGAGCAGTTCTTC. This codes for CASSKPLAGSYNEQFF.

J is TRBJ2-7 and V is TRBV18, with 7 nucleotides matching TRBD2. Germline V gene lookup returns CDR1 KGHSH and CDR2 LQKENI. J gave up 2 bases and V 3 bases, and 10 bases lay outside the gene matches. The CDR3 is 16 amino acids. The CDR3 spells CASSPRTAGDTYEQYF. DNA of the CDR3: TGTGCCAGCTCACCTCGAACGGCGGGAGATACCTACGAGCAGTACTTC.

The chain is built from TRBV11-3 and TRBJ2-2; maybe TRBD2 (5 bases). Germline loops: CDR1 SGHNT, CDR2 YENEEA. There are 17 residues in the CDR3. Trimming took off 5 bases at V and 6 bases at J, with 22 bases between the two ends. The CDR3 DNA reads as TGTGCCAGCAGCACTAGGCGCGGCGACTCCGGGGCCGGGGAGCTGTTTTTT. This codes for CASSTRRGDSGAGELFF. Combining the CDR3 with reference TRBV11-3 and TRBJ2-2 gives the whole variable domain EAGVVQSPRYKIIEKKQPVAFWCNPISGHNTLYWYLQNLGQGPELLIRYENEEAVDDSQLPKDRFSAERLKGVDSTLKIQPAELGDSAVYLCASSTRRGDSGAGELFFGEGSRLTVL.

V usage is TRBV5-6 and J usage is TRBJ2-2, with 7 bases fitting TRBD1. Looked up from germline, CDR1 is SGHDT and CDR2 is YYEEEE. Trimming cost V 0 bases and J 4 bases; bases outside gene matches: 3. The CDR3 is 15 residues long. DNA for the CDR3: TGTGCCAGCAGCTTGGACAGGGGTTTCACCGGGGAGCTGTTTTTT. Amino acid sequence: CASSLDRGFTGELFF.